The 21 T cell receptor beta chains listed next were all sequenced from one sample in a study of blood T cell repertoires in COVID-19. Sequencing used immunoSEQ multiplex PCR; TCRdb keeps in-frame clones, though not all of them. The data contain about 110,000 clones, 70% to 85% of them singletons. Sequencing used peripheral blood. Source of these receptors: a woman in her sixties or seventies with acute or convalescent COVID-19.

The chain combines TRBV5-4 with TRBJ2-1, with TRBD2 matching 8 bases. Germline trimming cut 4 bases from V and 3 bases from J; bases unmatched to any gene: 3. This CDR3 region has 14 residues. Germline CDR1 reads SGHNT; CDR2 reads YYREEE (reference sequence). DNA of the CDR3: TGTGCCAGCAGCCCGACTAGCGTCTACAATGAGCAGTTCTTC. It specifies CASSPTSVYNEQFF.

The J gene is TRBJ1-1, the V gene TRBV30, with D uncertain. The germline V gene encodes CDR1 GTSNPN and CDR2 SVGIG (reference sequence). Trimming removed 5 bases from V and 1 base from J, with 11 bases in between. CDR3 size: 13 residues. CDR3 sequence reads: CAWSNGGNTEAFF. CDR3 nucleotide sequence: TGTGCCTGGTCAAACGGTGGGAACACTGAAGCTTTCTTT.

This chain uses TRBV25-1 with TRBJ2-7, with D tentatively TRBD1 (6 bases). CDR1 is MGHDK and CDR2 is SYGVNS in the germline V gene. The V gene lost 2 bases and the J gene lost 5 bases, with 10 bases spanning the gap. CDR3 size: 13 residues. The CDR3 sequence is CASSEQGIDEQYF. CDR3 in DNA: TGTGCCAGCAGTGAACAGGGGATCGACGAGCAGTACTTC.

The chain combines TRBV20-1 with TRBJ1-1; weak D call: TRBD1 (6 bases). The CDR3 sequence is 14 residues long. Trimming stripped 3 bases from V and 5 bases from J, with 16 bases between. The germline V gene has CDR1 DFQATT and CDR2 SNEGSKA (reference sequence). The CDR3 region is CSASQGSRKTEAFF. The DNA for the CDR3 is TGCAGTGCTAGTCAGGGGTCTAGGAAAACTGAAGCTTTCTTT.

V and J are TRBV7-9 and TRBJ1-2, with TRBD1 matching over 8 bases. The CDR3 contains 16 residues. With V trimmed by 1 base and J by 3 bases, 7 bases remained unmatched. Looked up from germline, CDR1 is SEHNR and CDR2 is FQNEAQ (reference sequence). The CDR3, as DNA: TGTGCCAGCAGCTTAGACGGGGACAGGACGGACTATGGCTACACCTTC. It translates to CASSLDGDRTDYGYTF.

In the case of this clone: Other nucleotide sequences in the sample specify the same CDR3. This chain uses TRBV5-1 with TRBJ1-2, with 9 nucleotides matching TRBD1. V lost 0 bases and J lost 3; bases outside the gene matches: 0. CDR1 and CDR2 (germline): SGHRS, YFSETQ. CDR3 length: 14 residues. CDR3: CASSLGQGDYGYTF. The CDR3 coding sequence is TGCGCCAGCAGCTTGGGACAGGGGGACTATGGCTACACCTTC.

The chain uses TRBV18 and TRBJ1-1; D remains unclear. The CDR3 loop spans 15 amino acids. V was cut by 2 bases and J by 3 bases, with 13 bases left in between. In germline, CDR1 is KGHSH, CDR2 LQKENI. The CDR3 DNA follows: TGTGCCAGCTCACCAAACCTGGGAGCGGACACTGAAGCTTTCTTT. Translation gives CASSPNLGADTEAFF.

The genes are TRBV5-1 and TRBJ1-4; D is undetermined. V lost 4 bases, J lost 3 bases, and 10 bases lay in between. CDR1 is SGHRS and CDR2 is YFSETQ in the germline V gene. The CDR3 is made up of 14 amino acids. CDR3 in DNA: TGCGCCAGCAGCCAGGCAGGATCTAATGAAAAACTGTTTTTT. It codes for CASSQAGSNEKLFF.

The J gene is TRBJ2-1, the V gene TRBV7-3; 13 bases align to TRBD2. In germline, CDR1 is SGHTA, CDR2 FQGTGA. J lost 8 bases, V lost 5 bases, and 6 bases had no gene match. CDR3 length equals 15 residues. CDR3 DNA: TGTGCCAGCAGCCGATATGGACTAGCGGGAGATGAGCAGTTCTTC. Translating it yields CASSRYGLAGDEQFF. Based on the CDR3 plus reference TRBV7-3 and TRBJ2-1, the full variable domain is GAGVSQTPSNKVTEKGKYVELRCDPISGHTALYWYRQSLGQGPEFLIYFQGTGAADDSGLPNDRFFAVRPEGSVSTLKIQRTERGDSAVYLCASSRYGLAGDEQFFGPGTRLTVL.

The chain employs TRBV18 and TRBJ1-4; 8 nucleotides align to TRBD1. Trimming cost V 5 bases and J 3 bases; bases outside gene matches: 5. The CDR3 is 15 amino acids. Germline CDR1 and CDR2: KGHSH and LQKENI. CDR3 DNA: TGTGCCAGCTCATCGGGACAGGTTGCTAATGAAAAACTGTTTTTT. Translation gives CASSSGQVANEKLFF.

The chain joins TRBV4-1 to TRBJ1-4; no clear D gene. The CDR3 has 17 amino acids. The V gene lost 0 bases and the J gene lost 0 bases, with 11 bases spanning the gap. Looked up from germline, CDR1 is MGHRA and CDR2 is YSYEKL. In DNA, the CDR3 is TGCGCCAGCAGCCAAGATCCCCAGAGGCCAACTAATGAAAAACTGTTTTTT. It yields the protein CASSQDPQRPTNEKLFF.

CDR3 in amino acids: CASSYSGGANTEAFF. CDR3 DNA sequence: TGTGCCAGCAGTTACTCAGGGGGGGCGAACACTGAAGCTTTCTTT. The V gene is TRBV6-5, the J gene TRBJ1-1, with a tentative D call TRBD1 (6 bases). V was clipped by 0 bases and J by 1 base, with 9 bases between them. From germline, CDR1 is MNHEY and CDR2 SVGAGI. The CDR3 consists of 15 residues.

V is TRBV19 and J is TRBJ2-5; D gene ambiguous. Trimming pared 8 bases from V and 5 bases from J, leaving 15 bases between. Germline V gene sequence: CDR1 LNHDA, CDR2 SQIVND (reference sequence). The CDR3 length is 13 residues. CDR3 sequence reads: CASGKSFGETQYF. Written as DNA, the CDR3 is TGTGCCAGTGGAAAGTCCTTCGGGGAGACCCAGTACTTC.

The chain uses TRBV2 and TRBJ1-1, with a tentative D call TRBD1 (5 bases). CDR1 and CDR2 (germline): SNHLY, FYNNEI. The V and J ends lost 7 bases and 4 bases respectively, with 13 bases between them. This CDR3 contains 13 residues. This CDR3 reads CASTVSGGTEAFF. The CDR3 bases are TGTGCCAGCACCGTCTCGGGGGGCACTGAAGCTTTCTTT.

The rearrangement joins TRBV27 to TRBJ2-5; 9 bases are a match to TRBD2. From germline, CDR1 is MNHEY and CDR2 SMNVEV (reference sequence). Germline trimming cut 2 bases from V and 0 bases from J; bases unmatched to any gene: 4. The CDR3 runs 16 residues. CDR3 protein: CASSLMGLANQETQYF. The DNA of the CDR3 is TGTGCCAGCAGTTTAATGGGACTAGCAAACCAAGAGACCCAGTACTTC.

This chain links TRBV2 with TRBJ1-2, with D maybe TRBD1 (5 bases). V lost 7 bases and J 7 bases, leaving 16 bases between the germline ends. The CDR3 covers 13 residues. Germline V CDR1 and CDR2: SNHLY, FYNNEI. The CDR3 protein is CASIERGNGGYTF. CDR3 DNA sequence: TGTGCCAGCATCGAGCGGGGGAACGGTGGCTACACCTTC.

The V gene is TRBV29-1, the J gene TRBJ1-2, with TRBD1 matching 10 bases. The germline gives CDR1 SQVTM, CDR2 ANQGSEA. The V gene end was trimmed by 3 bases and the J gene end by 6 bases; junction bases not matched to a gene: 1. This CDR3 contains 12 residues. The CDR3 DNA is TGCAGCGTTGAGACAGGGGGCCATGGCTACACCTTC. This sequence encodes CSVETGGHGYTF.

CDR3 coding DNA: TGTGCCAGCAGCGCGGGACTAAACTACAATGAGCAGTTCTTC. Protein sequence: CASSAGLNYNEQFF. The chain carries TRBV9 and TRBJ2-1, with TRBD2 matching over 7 bases. The CDR3 is made up of 14 amino acids. Germline V lookup: CDR1 SGDLS, CDR2 YYNGEE. Trimming took 3 bases from V and 3 from J; bases not matched to a gene: 3.

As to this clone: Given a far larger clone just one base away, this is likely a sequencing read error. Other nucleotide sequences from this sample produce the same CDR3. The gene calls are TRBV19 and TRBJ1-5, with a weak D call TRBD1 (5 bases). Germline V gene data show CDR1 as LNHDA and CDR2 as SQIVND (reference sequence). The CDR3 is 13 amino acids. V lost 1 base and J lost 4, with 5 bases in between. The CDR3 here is CASSIAGNQPQHF. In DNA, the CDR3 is TGTGCCAGTAGTATAGCAGGGAATCAGCCCCAGCATTTT.

The CDR3 DNA follows: TGTGCCAGTAGTATAAGGGGAGGAGGAGAGACCCAGTACTTC. Amino acids: CASSIRGGGETQYF. The chain uses TRBV19 and TRBJ2-5; D might be TRBD2 (6 bases). Deletions cut 2 bases from V and 4 bases from J, with 11 bases between. The germline V gene has CDR1 LNHDA and CDR2 SQIVND (reference sequence). There are 14 residues in the CDR3. Together with reference TRBV19 and TRBJ2-5, the CDR3 gives the full variable domain: DGGITQSPKYLFRKEGQNVTLSCEQNLNHDAMYWYRQDPGQGLRLIYYSQIVNDFQKGDIAEGYSVSREKKESFPLTVTSAQKNPTAFYLCASSIRGGGETQYFGPGTRLLVL.

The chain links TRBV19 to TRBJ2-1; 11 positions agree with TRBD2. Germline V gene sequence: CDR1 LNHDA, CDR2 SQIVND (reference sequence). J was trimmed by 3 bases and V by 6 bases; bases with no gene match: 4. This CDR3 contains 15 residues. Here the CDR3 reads CASRSGTSGYNEQFF. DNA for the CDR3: TGTGCCAGTAGATCCGGGACTAGCGGCTACAATGAGCAGTTCTTC.